This T cell receptor beta chain derives from a study of T cells in Graves' hyperthyroidism and ophthalmopathy. The sample holds a few counts of this clonotype. Antigen specificity is unknown. Study-wide results and limits: From stable hyperthyroidism, ophthalmopathy was separated by a 13 V-J model. Onset of ophthalmopathy came a median roughly 6.9 months after the model predicted it.

RNA transcripts were the template for amplifying TCR beta CDR3 regions. First-round RT-PCR targeting the TCR CDR3 was performed with the HTBI primer set. TCRdb reanalysed the multiplex PCR reads using MiXCR and keeps one entry per CDR3 protein. The table has about 400,000 distinct CDR3 sequences, roughly 25% seen once. Graves' hyperthyroidism qualified as stable when ophthalmopathy did not progress within 18 months. This CDR3 has 14 amino acids. Germline V gene data show CDR1 as SGHRS and CDR2 as YFSETQ. V was shortened by 4 bases and J by 6 bases, with 16 bases between the two germline ends. The chain has TRBV5-1 and TRBJ1-1; tentative D call: TRBD1 (5 bases). The source material was blood. This receptor was obtained from a man aged 50-59 years with Graves' hyperthyroidism. The CDR3: CASSPGMGPPEAFF. CDR3 DNA sequence: TGCGCCAGCAGCCCGGGGATGGGGCCCCCTGAAGCTTTCTTT.